A selection of T cell receptor beta chains follows, all from one sample in a study of shared clonotypes between healthy human individuals. Sequencing used immunoSEQ multiplex PCR; TCRdb keeps in-frame clones, though not all of them. The data contain hundreds of thousands of clones, about 96% of them singletons. The specimen was naive CD4+ T cells sorted from blood. Receptors originate from a woman in her 30s in good health. Both conserved end residues are part of each CDR3. A D gene is named only where the DNA matches it firmly. Not every row has a clone size; where given, it reads once, few, many or a size class.

v_call	j_call	clone_size	d_call	cdr3_nt	cdr3_aa
TRBV6-1	TRBJ2-2	.	TRBD1	TGTGCCACTGAGTGGACAGGGGCCACCGGGGAGCTGTTTTTT	CATEWTGATGELFF
TRBV2	TRBJ1-1	.	.	TGTGCCAGCATGGAGGGTGAGGGTTTTTTCGCTGAAGCTTTCTTT	CASMEGEGFFAEAFF
TRBV7-7	TRBJ2-2	.	TRBD1	TGTGCCAGCAGTTCATCCAGGGGGCCAAACACCGGGGAGCTGTTTTTT	CASSSSRGPNTGELFF
TRBV28	TRBJ1-2	once	.	TGTGCCAGCATTAACCCGACAGATGGCTACACCTTC	CASINPTDGYTF
TRBV7-9	TRBJ2-1	.	.	TGTGCCAGCACCCGCCACATCACCTACAATGAGCAGTTCTTC	CASTRHITYNEQFF
TRBV28	TRBJ1-5	.	.	TGTGCCAGCAGTTTGGCAGGGAAGAAGGGTCAGCCCCAGCATTTT	CASSLAGKKGQPQHF
TRBV9	TRBJ1-1	.	.	TGTGCCAGCAGCGTAGATTTAGGGAGGGACACTGAAGCTTTCTTT	CASSVDLGRDTEAFF
TRBV29-1	TRBJ2-5	.	.	TGCAGCGCCTCTCTCGGATGGGAACAAGAGACCCAGTACTTC	CSASLGWEQETQYF
TRBV28	TRBJ1-6	.	.	TGTGCCAGCCGGGACGTGGATTCACCCCTCCACTTT	CASRDVDSPLHF
TRBV19	TRBJ1-1	.	.	TGTGCCAGTACTCCCACCGGGTCATTCTCGGGCACTGAAGCTTTCTTT	CASTPTGSFSGTEAFF
TRBV28	TRBJ2-7	.	TRBD2	TGTGCCAGCAGCCCCCTACGGGGCAGCGGGAGGGTATACGAGCAGTACTTC	CASSPLRGSGRVYEQYF
TRBV18	TRBJ1-1	.	TRBD1	TGTGCCAGCTCACCAGAACAGGGGGGCACTGAAGCTTTCTTT	CASSPEQGGTEAFF
TRBV13	TRBJ2-4	.	.	TGTGCCAGCAGCCGCCGGGGAGGCGCCGTCAAAAACATTCAGTACTTC	CASSRRGGAVKNIQYF
TRBV28	TRBJ1-6	.	.	TGTGCCAGCAGTTCCACAGGGACTGGCTCACCCCTCCACTTT	CASSSTGTGSPLHF
TRBV7-9	TRBJ2-7	.	.	TGTGCCAGCAGCTTAGGAACTCCAGGCCCTACCTACGAGCAGTACTTC	CASSLGTPGPTYEQYF
TRBV7-9	TRBJ2-5	.	TRBD1	TGTGCCAGCAGCTTCTCTCGGGCAGGGGGCCCGGAGACCCAGTACTTC	CASSFSRAGGPETQYF
TRBV27	TRBJ2-3	.	.	TGTGCCAGCAGCCGAAACCAGGGGGATACGCAGTATTTT	CASSRNQGDTQYF
TRBV18	TRBJ2-3	.	TRBD1	TGTGCCAGCTCACCCTTCACCGGGACAGGGAGGGATAATACGCAGTATTTT	CASSPFTGTGRDNTQYF
TRBV5-4	TRBJ2-1	.	TRBD2	TGTGCCAGCAGCTCAAGACTAGCGGGAGGGCGTTGGGAGCAGTTCTTC	CASSSRLAGGRWEQFF
TRBV6-7	TRBJ1-5	.	TRBD1	TGTGCCAGCAGTTCGGACAGGGGCCATCAGCCCCAGCATTTT	CASSSDRGHQPQHF
TRBV18	TRBJ2-7	.	TRBD2	TGTGCCAGCTCAGGGACTAGCGGTTCCTACGAGCAGTACTTC	CASSGTSGSYEQYF
TRBV15	TRBJ2-7	.	.	TGTGCCACCAGCAGACAGGGTTACGAGCAGTACTTC	CATSRQGYEQYF
TRBV19	TRBJ2-6	.	.	TGTGCCAGTAGTCCCTCCGGAGGGGCTGGGGCCAACGTCCTGACTTTC	CASSPSGGAGANVLTF
TRBV5-5	TRBJ2-1	.	.	TGTGCCAGCAGCTCGTACAGGGATGAGCAGTTCTTC	CASSSYRDEQFF
TRBV4-1	TRBJ1-2	.	TRBD1	TGCGCCAGCAGCCAAGAAGGTAGGGGACAGAACTATGGCTACACCTTC	CASSQEGRGQNYGYTF
TRBV5-1	TRBJ2-5	.	.	TGCGCCAGCAGCGTGACAGGTGCGGAGACCCAGTACTTC	CASSVTGAETQYF
TRBV7-9	TRBJ2-3	.	.	TGTGCCAGCAGCCGATTCAGGAGCACAGATACGCAGTATTTT	CASSRFRSTDTQYF
TRBV10-3	TRBJ1-3	.	.	TGTGCCATCAAAGGACCACTCTCTGGAAACACCATATATTTT	CAIKGPLSGNTIYF
TRBV27	TRBJ1-2	once	.	TGTGCCAGCAGTTCAGGTTTCCATGGCTACACCTTC	CASSSGFHGYTF
TRBV28	TRBJ1-2	.	.	TGTGCCAGCATGATCCCGGGGGGCCTTGGTGGCTACACCTTC	CASMIPGGLGGYTF
TRBV14	TRBJ2-5	.	.	TGTGCCAGCAGCCGAAGGGGGAGGACGGATACCCAGTACTTC	CASSRRGRTDTQYF
TRBV9	TRBJ2-3	.	TRBD1	TGTGCCAGCAGCGTCCCAAAACAGGGGATCTCAGATACGCAGTATTTT	CASSVPKQGISDTQYF
TRBV10-3	TRBJ2-1	.	TRBD2	TGTGCCATCAGGTCGACTAGCGTGAATGAGCAGTTCTTC	CAIRSTSVNEQFF
TRBV7-9	TRBJ1-4	few	.	TGTGCCAGCAGCTTTAGGGAAGAAAAACTGTTTTTT	CASSFREEKLFF
TRBV6-1	TRBJ2-2	.	.	TGTGCCAGCAGTGATTGGGTGGCGGGGGAGCTGTTTTTT	CASSDWVAGELFF
TRBV11-2	TRBJ2-1	.	.	TGTGCCAGCAGCTTAGACCCCGCGGCCCCAGGGACGCAGTTCTTC	CASSLDPAAPGTQFF
TRBV18	TRBJ1-1	.	TRBD1	TGTGCCAGCTCACCTTGGACAGGGGAATCTTTCTTT	CASSPWTGESFF
TRBV5-6	TRBJ1-5	.	TRBD1	TGTGCCAGCAGCCACCGGGACAGGGGATATAGCAATCAGCCCCAGCATTTT	CASSHRDRGYSNQPQHF
TRBV6-5	TRBJ2-1	once	TRBD1	TGTGCCAGCAGCTTCGACAGGGTTGAAAAGCAGTTCTTC	CASSFDRVEKQFF
TRBV29-1	TRBJ2-7	.	TRBD1	TGCAGCGTTGCCGGGACAGGGCTGGACGAGCAGTACTTC	CSVAGTGLDEQYF
TRBV5-1	TRBJ2-7	.	TRBD1	TGCGCCAGCAGCTTGGTAACAGGGGGCTTTTACGAGCAGTACTTC	CASSLVTGGFYEQYF
TRBV5-5	TRBJ2-7	.	.	TGTGCCAGCAGCTTGCCGCCTGGCGTCTCCTACGAGCAGTACTTC	CASSLPPGVSYEQYF
TRBV4-2	TRBJ1-3	.	.	TGTGCCAGCAGCCAAGCCGGCGGGGGGGGTGGAAACACCATATATTTT	CASSQAGGGGGNTIYF
TRBV18	TRBJ1-2	.	TRBD1	TGTGCCAGCTCAAACCGGGACAGGGAGTTCTATGGCTACACCTTC	CASSNRDREFYGYTF
TRBV30	TRBJ1-1	once	TRBD1	TGTGCCTGGAGTGCCTTGGACAGGGGGCGAACTGAAGCTTTCTTT	CAWSALDRGRTEAFF
TRBV5-1	TRBJ1-4	.	TRBD1	TGCGCCAGCAGCGAGGGACAGGGAGGAGGAAAACTGTTTTTT	CASSEGQGGGKLFF
TRBV5-1	TRBJ2-5	.	.	TGCGCCAGCAGCCCTATAAGCGCCGAGACCCAGTACTTC	CASSPISAETQYF
TRBV28	TRBJ1-4	.	.	TGTGCCAGCAGTTTGGGGACCGATGAAAAACTGTTTTTT	CASSLGTDEKLFF
TRBV21-1	TRBJ2-1	.	.	TGTGCCAGCAGCTCGGCTAGCGGGAGCAATGAGCAGTTCTTC	CASSSASGSNEQFF
TRBV11-2	TRBJ2-2	.	.	TGTGCCAGCAGCTGGGGACCAACCGGGGAGCTGTTTTTT	CASSWGPTGELFF
TRBV9	TRBJ1-1	.	.	TGTGCCAGCAGCGTAGAGGTCTCCGGGGGGTTTGCTTTCTTT	CASSVEVSGGFAFF
TRBV27	TRBJ1-6	.	.	TGTGCCAGCAGGAACACTGATTATAATTCACCCCTCCACTTT	CASRNTDYNSPLHF